The 18 T cell receptor beta chains reported below all come from one sample, sequenced in a study of T cells after yellow fever vaccination. TCRdb passed the 5' RACE reads through MiXCR, listing each CDR3 protein once. The sample shows some 600,000 distinct CDR3 sequences, about a sixth of them seen only once. Sequenced here: PBMCs, sampled 5 days after the first yellow fever vaccination. These receptors were collected from a man between 18 and 29 years old who received the YFV17D yellow fever vaccine.

J is TRBJ1-3 and V is TRBV6-2 or TRBV6-3, with no clear D. V dropped 6 bases and J dropped 7 bases, with 10 bases sitting between them. The CDR3 totals 12 residues. Germline CDR1 is MNHEY and CDR2 is SVGEGT. This CDR3 is CASSQGPNTIYF. The CDR3 nucleotides are TGTGCCAGCAGCCAAGGACCGAACACCATATATTTT.

This clonotype has ten or more counts. CDR3 sequence: CASSSGSYEQYV. For the CDR3, the DNA is TGTGCCAGCAGTTCCGGGTCCTACGAGCAGTACGTC. The chain employs TRBV12-3 or TRBV12-4 and TRBJ2-7; D remains ambiguous. Deletions cut 4 bases from V and 1 base from J, with 5 bases between. The CDR3 sequence is 12 residues long.

The V gene is TRBV27, the J gene TRBJ1-5, with D maybe TRBD1 (6 bases). The V end lost 9 bases, the J end lost 0 bases, and 18 bases lay between the germline ends. Germline V gene sequence: CDR1 MNHEY, CDR2 SMNVEV (reference sequence). The CDR3 runs 16 residues. The CDR3 region has the DNA TGTGCCAGTCATAGGGTGGGGGCTACTAGCAATCAGCCCCAGCATTTT. It translates to CASHRVGATSNQPQHF.

This chain uses TRBV7-9 with TRBJ2-2; D might be TRBD2 (6 bases). The germline gives CDR1 SEHNR, CDR2 FQNEAQ (reference sequence). V was clipped by 3 bases and J by 3 bases, with 17 bases between them. CDR3 size: 17 residues. CDR3 DNA sequence: TGTGCCAGCAGCTTTTATTCGGGGGTACTGGACACCGGGGAGCTGTTTTTT. This codes for CASSFYSGVLDTGELFF.

This clonotype was counted between two and nine times. The V gene is TRBV7-2, the J gene TRBJ2-1; D gene uncertain. CDR1 is SGHTA and CDR2 is FQGNSA in the germline V gene. This CDR3 has 14 amino acids. Trimming left V 5 bases short and J 2 bases short, with 10 bases between. The CDR3 DNA follows: TGTGCCAGCAGCCCCGGTAACCCCTACAATGAGCAGTTCTTC. This sequence encodes CASSPGNPYNEQFF.

The rearrangement links TRBV11-2 to TRBJ1-1; D perhaps matches TRBD1 (6 bases). This CDR3 is 14 amino acids long. With 1 base removed from V and 5 bases from J, the gap between germline ends came to 11 bases. The V gene's germline CDR1 is SGHAT and CDR2 FQNNGV. CDR3 amino acids: CASSLGGLRTEAFF. The CDR3 nucleotides read TGTGCCAGCAGCTTAGGGGGGCTGCGTACTGAAGCTTTCTTT.

This clonotype was seen just once. A much larger clone differs by one base, so this may be a read error. The V call is TRBV20-1, the J call TRBJ2-1; no clear D gene. The length of the CDR3 is 12 residues. CDR1 and CDR2 from the germline V gene are DFQATT and SNEGSKA (reference sequence). The CDR3 reads CSVRDLRNEQFF. CDR3 sequence (DNA): TGCAGTGTTAGAGATCTCAGGAATGAGCAGTTCTTC.

This clonotype was found a few times. The rearrangement links TRBV6-5 to TRBJ2-5; possible D gene TRBD2, 5 bases. Looked up from germline, CDR1 is MNHEY and CDR2 is SVGAGI. The CDR3 sequence is 13 residues long. V shed 2 bases and J shed 7 bases, with 11 bases lying between them. CDR3 in amino acids: CASSYPGLGTQYF. CDR3 sequence (DNA): TGTGCCAGCAGTTACCCGGGGTTAGGGACCCAGTACTTC.

The V call is TRBV3-1, the J call TRBJ2-1; 8 bases match TRBD2. V was clipped by 4 bases and J by 3 bases; unmatched bases: 5. CDR1 and CDR2 (germline): LGHDT, YNNKEL (reference sequence). The CDR3 consists of 15 residues. The CDR3 here is CASSPGLDFYNEQFF. DNA for the CDR3: TGTGCCAGCAGCCCGGGACTAGACTTCTACAATGAGCAGTTCTTC.

CDR3 nucleotides: TGCAGCGTCGAGGGACTAGCGGGGGCCCGAGGGGTCACAGATACGCAGTATTTT. This translates into CSVEGLAGARGVTDTQYF. The chain joins TRBV29-1 to TRBJ2-3, with 14 bases lining up with TRBD2. There are 18 residues in the CDR3. Germline V gives CDR1 SQVTM, CDR2 ANQGSEA. Trimming cost V 6 bases and J 2 bases; bases outside gene matches: 13.

In this sample, this clonotype turned up a few times. The chain is built from TRBV4-2 and TRBJ1-2; TRBD1 might be the D (5 bases). This CDR3 has 13 amino acids. Trimming removed 3 bases from V and 2 bases from J, with 7 bases in between. Germline loops: CDR1 LGHNA, CDR2 YNFKEQ. CDR3 coding DNA: TGTGCCAGCAGCCAGCGGGACAACTATGGCTACACCTTC. Translating gives CASSQRDNYGYTF.

CDR3 residues: CASRRAGASNQPQHF. Here the CDR3 DNA reads TGTGCCAGCAGACGCGCCGGGGCTAGCAATCAGCCCCAGCATTTT. V is TRBV6-1 and J is TRBJ1-5, with D tentatively TRBD1 (5 bases). Germline lookup yields CDR1 MNHNS and CDR2 SASEGT. The CDR3 is made up of 15 amino acids. V was pared by 6 bases and J by 0 bases, with 12 bases between.

The J gene is TRBJ1-4, the V gene TRBV27; no reliable D call. This CDR3 contains 13 residues. The V end was cut by 5 bases, the J end by 10 bases, with 14 bases between. The V gene's germline CDR1 is MNHEY and CDR2 SMNVEV (reference sequence). The CDR3 protein is CASSPEPLVKLFF. CDR3 DNA: TGTGCCAGCAGTCCGGAACCCCTAGTAAAACTGTTTTTT.

This clonotype turned up a few times. The chain has TRBV5-1 and TRBJ1-1, with no clear D. CDR3 length: 15 amino acids. In germline, CDR1 is SGHRS, CDR2 YFSETQ. Deletions cut 0 bases from V and 0 bases from J, with 9 bases between. CDR3 sequence: CASSLVGIMNTEAFF. CDR3 bases: TGCGCCAGCAGCTTGGTAGGGATTATGAACACTGAAGCTTTCTTT.

This clonotype has only a few counts. The gene calls are TRBV5-1 and TRBJ2-5; 7 nucleotides match TRBD1. CDR1 is SGHRS and CDR2 is YFSETQ in the germline V gene. The CDR3 contains 16 residues. Trimming removed 0 bases from V and 5 bases from J; junction bases left unmatched: 10. This CDR3 is CASSLAMGQRKETQYF. CDR3 bases: TGCGCCAGCAGCTTGGCTATGGGACAGAGAAAGGAGACCCAGTACTTC.

The chain joins TRBV6-5 to TRBJ2-1, with D unclear. V lost 1 base, J lost 6 bases, and 10 bases lay in between. This CDR3 region has 14 residues. Germline V gene lookup returns CDR1 MNHEY and CDR2 SVGAGI. CDR3 sequence reads: CASSYFVAGNEQFF. As DNA, the CDR3 is TGTGCCAGCAGTTACTTCGTGGCAGGCAATGAGCAGTTCTTC.

This chain links TRBV2 with TRBJ1-2; perhaps TRBD1 as D (6 bases). Germline V lookup: CDR1 SNHLY, CDR2 FYNNEI. The CDR3 extends over 14 amino acids. V was cut by 8 bases and J by 5 bases, with 18 bases left in between. CDR3 DNA: TGTGCCAGCGCTAAGACAGGACCAGGATATGGCTACACCTTC. It codes for CASAKTGPGYGYTF.

The table lists this clonotype with a few counts. The gene calls are TRBV20-1 and TRBJ2-3, with TRBD2 matching over 9 bases. The CDR3 is made up of 14 amino acids. Germline CDR1 is DFQATT and CDR2 is SNEGSKA (reference sequence). Unmatched junction bases numbered 3, after V lost 3 bases and J lost 2 bases. CDR3 bases: TGCAGTGCTAGGTCTAGCGGGGACACAGATACGCAGTATTTT. Its protein is CSARSSGDTDTQYF.